This TCR beta chain was identified during a study of blood T cell repertoires in COVID-19. The assay was immunoSEQ multiplex PCR, and TCRdb's table has in-frame clones only and misses some. The sample has 130,000 or so clones, around four fifths seen once. This clone was detected a few times. Germline V lookup: CDR1 MNHEY, CDR2 SMNVEV (reference sequence). J gave up 6 bases and V 4 bases, and 9 bases lay outside the gene matches. The CDR3 is 15 amino acids. The chain employs TRBV27 and TRBJ2-7, with 10 bases identical to TRBD2. This sequence was found in a man younger than 40 who had recovered from COVID-19. The source material was PBMCs or T cells enriched from blood (not recorded which). Here the CDR3 reads CASSWTLAGVSEQYF. CDR3 in DNA: TGTGCCAGCAGTTGGACTCTAGCGGGAGTGAGCGAGCAGTACTTC.